There are a few counts of the clone carrying this T cell receptor (beta chain). Antigen specificity is unknown. The validation cohort, a group of 120 subjects, included the donors and was separate from the roughly 700-subject first cohort. The sample is drawn from a study of cytomegalovirus exposure and HLA in healthy donors. Background on the study: A later analysis reported the roughly 130 validation repertoires used the same platform as the approximately 650 first-cohort repertoires. Overall study findings and caveats: TCR sequences were mostly rare, though some public TCRs occurred in many donors. According to a subsequent analysis, TCR clusters from the first cohort were inclined to appear together in the 120 or so validation repertoires.

Using immunoSEQ multiplex PCR, the repertoire was profiled, and TCRdb retains in-frame clones only, with some absent. The top ten hold approximately 0.8% of the sample, which has more than 300,000 clones, roughly 90% seen once. CDR3 length equals 10 residues. The germline V gene has CDR1 SQVTM and CDR2 ANQGSEA. Trimming shortened V by 1 base and J by 8 bases, and 5 bases separated the two germline ends. Sequenced sample: PBMCs. The receptor comes from a woman aged 18-30 years in good health and CMV-seronegative. This chain uses TRBV29-1 with TRBJ1-2; D remains unclear. CDR3 bases: TGCAGCGTTGAAGGTCAGGGCTACACCTTC. Amino acids: CSVEGQGYTF.